The clone carrying this T cell receptor (beta chain) was detected once. What it recognizes is unknown. The ends lost 2 bases at V and 5 bases at J; junction bases unmatched: 5. CDR1 and CDR2 from the germline V gene are MNHEY and SVGAGI. There are 15 residues in the CDR3. Use of 60 Vbeta and 13 Jbeta primers characterized the PCR. Sequencing used immunoSEQ multiplex PCR; TCRdb keeps in-frame clones, though not all of them. The repertoire holds about 160,000 clones, with roughly 80% as singletons. The sample comes from a study of cytomegalovirus exposure and HLA in healthy donors. General study findings and limits: In presence/absence analyses, roughly uniform sequencing depth across donors was assumed. Specificity for CMV antigens was confirmed in vitro for a few of the CMV-associated chains. The study designated around 150 TCR beta chains cytomegalovirus-associated. TCR sequences were mostly rare, though some public TCRs occurred in many donors.

The chain uses TRBV6-5 and TRBJ2-1; 8 bases are shared with TRBD2. Sequenced input: PBMCs. The sequence was collected from a male donor in good health and CMV-seropositive. The CDR3 nucleotides read TGTGCCAGCAGTTACCCGGGACTAGTGCACAATGAGCAGTTCTTC. Encoded protein: CASSYPGLVHNEQFF.